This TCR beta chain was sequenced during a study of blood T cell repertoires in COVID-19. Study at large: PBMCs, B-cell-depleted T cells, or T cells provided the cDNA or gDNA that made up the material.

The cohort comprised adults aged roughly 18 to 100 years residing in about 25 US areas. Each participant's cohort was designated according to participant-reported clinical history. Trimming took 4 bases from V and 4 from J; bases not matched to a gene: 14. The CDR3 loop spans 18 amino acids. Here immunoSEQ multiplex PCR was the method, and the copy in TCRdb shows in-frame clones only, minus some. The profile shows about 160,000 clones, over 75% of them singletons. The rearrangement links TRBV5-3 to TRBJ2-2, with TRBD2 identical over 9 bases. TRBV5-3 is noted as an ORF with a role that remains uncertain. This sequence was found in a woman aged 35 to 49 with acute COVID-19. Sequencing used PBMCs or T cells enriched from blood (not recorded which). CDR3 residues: CARSKTRIAGVGTGELFF. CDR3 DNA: TGTGCCAGAAGCAAGACAAGAATAGCGGGAGTTGGCACCGGGGAGCTGTTTTTT.